One TCR beta chain is described in this entry. Authors' data handling: Counts of nucleated cells, estimated from reference gene primer amplification, were obtained. The assay was immunoSEQ multiplex PCR, and TCRdb's table has in-frame clones only and misses some. The V and J calls and clone size are taken from that table; D and trimming were inferred from the DNA. The sample holds about 100,000 clones; approximately 93% are singletons and the top ten take roughly 0.97%. The germline V gene has CDR1 SGDLS and CDR2 YYNGEE. V gave up 0 bases and J gave up 7 bases, with 10 bases separating them. The CDR3 consists of 14 residues. The data belong to a study of blood T cell repertoires in COVID-19. Turning to the study itself: Sites across the United States, Italy and Spain contributed samples from acute and convalescent COVID-19.

J is TRBJ1-4 and V is TRBV9; D is perhaps TRBD1 (6 bases). Sequenced material: peripheral blood. The receptor was isolated from a man in his 60s with acute or convalescent COVID-19. The CDR3 DNA sequence: TGTGCCAGCAGCGTAGCTTTACAGGGTGAAAAACTGTTTTTT. It yields the protein CASSVALQGEKLFF.